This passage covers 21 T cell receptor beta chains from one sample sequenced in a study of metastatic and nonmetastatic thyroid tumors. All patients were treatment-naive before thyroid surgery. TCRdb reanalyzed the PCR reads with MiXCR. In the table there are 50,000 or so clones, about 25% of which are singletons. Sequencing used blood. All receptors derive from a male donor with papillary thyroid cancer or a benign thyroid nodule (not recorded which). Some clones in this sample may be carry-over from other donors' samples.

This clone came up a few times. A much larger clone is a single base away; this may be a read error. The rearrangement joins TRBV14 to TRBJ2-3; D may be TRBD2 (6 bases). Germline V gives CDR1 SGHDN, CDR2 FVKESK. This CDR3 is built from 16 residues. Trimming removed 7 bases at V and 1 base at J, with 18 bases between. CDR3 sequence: CASISRPGLGTDTQYF. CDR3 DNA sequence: TGTGCCAGCATCTCCCGTCCGGGACTCGGCACAGATACGCAGTATTTT.

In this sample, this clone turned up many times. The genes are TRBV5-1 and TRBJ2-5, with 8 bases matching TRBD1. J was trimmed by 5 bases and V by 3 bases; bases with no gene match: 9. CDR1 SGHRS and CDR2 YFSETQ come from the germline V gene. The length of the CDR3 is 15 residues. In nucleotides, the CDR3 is TGCGCCAGCAGCTCGGCCGGACAGGGCGAGGAGACCCAGTACTTC. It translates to CASSSAGQGEETQYF.

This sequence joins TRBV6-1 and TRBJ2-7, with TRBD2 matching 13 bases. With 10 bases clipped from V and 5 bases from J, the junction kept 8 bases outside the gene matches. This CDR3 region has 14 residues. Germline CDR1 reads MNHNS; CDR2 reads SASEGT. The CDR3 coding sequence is TGTGCCAACACCCAACTAGCGGGGGGGAACGAGCAGTACTTC. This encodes CANTQLAGGNEQYF.

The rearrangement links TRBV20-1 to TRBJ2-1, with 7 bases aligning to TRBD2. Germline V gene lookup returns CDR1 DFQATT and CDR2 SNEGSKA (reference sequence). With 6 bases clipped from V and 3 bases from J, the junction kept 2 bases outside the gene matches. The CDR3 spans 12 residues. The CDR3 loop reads CSAAGDYNEQFF. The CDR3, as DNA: TGCAGTGCGGCGGGGGACTACAATGAGCAGTTCTTC.

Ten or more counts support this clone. The chain's CDR3 is CASSPPGTGNNEQFF. The CDR3, as DNA: TGTGCCAGTAGTCCCCCCGGGACAGGGAATAATGAGCAGTTCTTC. The chain uses TRBV19 and TRBJ2-1, with TRBD1 matching over 9 bases. Germline V gives CDR1 LNHDA, CDR2 SQIVND (reference sequence). Unmatched junction bases numbered 9, after V lost 5 bases and J lost 7 bases. The CDR3 is 15 amino acids.

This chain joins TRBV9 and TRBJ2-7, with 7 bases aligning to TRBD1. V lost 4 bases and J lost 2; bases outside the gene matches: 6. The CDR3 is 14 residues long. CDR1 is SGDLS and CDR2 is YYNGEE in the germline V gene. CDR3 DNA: TGTGCCAGCAGCCCGGGACAGAGGCCCTACGAGCAGTACTTC. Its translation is CASSPGQRPYEQYF.

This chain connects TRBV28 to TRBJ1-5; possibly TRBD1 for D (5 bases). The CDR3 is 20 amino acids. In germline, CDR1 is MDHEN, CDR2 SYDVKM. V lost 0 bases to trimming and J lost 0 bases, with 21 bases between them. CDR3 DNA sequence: TGTGCCAGCAGTTTATGGCGCCTGGGGGGGACCCCCTATAGCAATCAGCCCCAGCATTTT. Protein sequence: CASSLWRLGGTPYSNQPQHF.

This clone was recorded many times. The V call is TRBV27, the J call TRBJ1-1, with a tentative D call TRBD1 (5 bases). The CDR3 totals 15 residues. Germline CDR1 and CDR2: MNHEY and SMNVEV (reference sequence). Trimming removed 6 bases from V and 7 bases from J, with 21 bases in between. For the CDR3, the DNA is TGTGCCAGCAGCCGCCGGTTGGGGGAGCCCCTTGAAGCTTTCTTT. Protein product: CASSRRLGEPLEAFF.

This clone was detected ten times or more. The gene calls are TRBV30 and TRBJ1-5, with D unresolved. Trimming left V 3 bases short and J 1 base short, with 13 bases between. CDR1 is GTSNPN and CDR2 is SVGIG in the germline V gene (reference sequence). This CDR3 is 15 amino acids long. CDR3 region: CAWSVGGESNQPQHF. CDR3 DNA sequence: TGTGCCTGGAGCGTAGGAGGTGAAAGCAATCAGCCCCAGCATTTT.

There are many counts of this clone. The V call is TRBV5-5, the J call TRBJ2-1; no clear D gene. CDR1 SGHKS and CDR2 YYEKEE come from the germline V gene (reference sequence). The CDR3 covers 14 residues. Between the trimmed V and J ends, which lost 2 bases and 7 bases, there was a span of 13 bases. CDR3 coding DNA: TGTGCCAGCAGCTTAAGGGCAGGCTCAAATGAGCAGTTCTTC. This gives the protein CASSLRAGSNEQFF.

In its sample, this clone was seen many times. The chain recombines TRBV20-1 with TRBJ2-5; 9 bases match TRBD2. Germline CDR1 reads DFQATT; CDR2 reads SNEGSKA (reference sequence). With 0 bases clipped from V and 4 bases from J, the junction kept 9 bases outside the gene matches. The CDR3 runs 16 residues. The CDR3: CSARDPVLAGIETQYF. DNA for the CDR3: TGCAGTGCTAGAGATCCCGTCCTAGCGGGAATAGAGACCCAGTACTTC.

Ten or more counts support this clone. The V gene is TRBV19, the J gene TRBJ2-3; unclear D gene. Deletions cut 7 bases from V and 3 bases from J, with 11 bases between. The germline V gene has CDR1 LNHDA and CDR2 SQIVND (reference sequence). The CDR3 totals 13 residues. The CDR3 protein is CASNLDTTDTQYF. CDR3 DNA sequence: TGTGCCAGTAATCTCGACACAACAGATACGCAGTATTTT.

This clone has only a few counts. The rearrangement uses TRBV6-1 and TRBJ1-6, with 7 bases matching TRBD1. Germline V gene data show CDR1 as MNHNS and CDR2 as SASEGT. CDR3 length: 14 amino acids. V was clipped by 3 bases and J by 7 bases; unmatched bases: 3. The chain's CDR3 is CASSDRGENSPLHF. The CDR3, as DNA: TGTGCCAGCAGTGACAGGGGGGAGAATTCACCCCTCCACTTT.

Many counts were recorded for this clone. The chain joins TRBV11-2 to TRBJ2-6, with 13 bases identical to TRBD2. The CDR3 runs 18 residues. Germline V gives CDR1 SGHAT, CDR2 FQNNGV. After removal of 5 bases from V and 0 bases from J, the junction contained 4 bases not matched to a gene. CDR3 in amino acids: CASSPTSGRASGANVLTF. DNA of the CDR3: TGTGCCAGCAGCCCAACTAGCGGGAGGGCCTCTGGGGCCAACGTCCTGACTTTC.

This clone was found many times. Here the CDR3 reads CASSGQGLAGETQYF. The CDR3 nucleotides read TGCGCCAGCAGCGGACAGGGCCTAGCGGGAGAGACCCAGTACTTC. The rearrangement uses TRBV10-1 and TRBJ2-5, with D perhaps being TRBD1 or TRBD2 (8 bases each). V was cut by 6 bases and J by 4 bases, with 18 bases left in between. Germline V CDR1 and CDR2: WNHNN, SYGVQD (reference sequence). The CDR3 is 15 amino acids.

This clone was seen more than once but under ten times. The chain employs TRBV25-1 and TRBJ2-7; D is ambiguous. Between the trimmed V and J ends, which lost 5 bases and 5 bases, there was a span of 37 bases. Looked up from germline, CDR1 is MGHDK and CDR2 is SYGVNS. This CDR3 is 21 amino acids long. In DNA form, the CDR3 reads TGTGCCAGCAGTCCCAATAGAATACGAAACTACCCAATGCTTTCGTGGCACGAGCAGTACTTC. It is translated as CASSPNRIRNYPMLSWHEQYF.

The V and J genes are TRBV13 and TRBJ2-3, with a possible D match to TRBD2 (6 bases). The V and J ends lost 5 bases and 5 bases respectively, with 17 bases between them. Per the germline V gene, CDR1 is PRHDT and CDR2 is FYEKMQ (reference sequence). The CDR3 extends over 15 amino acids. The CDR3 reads CASSMRGLVEDTQYF. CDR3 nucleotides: TGTGCCAGCAGCATGCGGGGCCTTGTGGAAGATACGCAGTATTTT.

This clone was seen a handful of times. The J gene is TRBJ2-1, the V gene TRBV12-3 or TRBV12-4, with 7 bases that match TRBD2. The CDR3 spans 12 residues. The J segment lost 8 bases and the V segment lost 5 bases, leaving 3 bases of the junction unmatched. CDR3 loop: CASSRTSDEQFF. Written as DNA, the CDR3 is TGTGCCAGCAGTCGCACTAGCGATGAGCAGTTCTTC.

CDR3 loop: CASNQDRALEAFF. The DNA of the CDR3 is TGTGCCAGCAACCAAGACAGGGCCCTTGAAGCTTTCTTT. V usage is TRBV27 and J usage is TRBJ1-1, with TRBD1 identical over 7 bases. The CDR3 loop spans 13 amino acids. The ends lost 7 bases at V and 7 bases at J; junction bases unmatched: 9. The germline CDR1 and CDR2 sequences are MNHEY and SMNVEV (reference sequence).

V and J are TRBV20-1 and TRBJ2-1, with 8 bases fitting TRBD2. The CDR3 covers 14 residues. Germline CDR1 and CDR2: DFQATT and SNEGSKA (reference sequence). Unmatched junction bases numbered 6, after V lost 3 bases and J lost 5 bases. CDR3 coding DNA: TGCAGTGCTAGCCGGGAGGGCCCGAACAATGAGCAGTTCTTC. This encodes CSASREGPNNEQFF.

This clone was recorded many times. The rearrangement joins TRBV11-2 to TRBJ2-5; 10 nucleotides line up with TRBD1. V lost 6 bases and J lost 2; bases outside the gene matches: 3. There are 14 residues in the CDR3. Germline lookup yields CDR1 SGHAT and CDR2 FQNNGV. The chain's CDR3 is CASRSGQGQETQYF. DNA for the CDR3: TGTGCCAGCAGGTCGGGACAGGGGCAAGAGACCCAGTACTTC.